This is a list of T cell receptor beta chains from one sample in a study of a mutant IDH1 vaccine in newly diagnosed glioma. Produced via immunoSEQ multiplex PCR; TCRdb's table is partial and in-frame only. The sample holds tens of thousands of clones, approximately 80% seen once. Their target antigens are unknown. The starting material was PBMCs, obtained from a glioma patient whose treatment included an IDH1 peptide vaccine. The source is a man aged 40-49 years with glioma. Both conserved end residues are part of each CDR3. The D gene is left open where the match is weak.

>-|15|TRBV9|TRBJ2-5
CASSAGRGSRETQYF
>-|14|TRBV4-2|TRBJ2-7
CASSQGGTSYEQYF
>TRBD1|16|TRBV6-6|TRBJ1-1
CASSTRPTGGDSEAFF
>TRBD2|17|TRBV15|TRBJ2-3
CATSRDKGTSVKGTQYF
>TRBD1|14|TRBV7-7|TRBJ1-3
CASSQGAAGNTIYF
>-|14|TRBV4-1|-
CASSQVLGPYEQYF
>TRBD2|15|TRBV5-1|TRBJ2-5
CASSVGLAGLETQYF
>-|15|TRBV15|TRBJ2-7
CATSRDRSVRYEQYF
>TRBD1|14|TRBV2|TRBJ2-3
CASSEGQGAGTQYF
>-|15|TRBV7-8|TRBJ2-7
CASSYAYGTVDEQYF
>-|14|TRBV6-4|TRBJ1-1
CASSEGVRGAEAFF
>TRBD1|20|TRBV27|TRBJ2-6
CASSGYPGQGDYSGANVLTF
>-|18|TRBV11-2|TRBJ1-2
CASRPRGADRTTPRGYTF
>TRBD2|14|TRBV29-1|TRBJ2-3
CSVPLAGSTDTQYF
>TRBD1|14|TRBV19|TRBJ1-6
CASRTQGAGSPLHF
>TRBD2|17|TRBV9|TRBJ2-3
CASSNQLASLSTDTQYF
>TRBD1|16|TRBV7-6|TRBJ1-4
CASSLIIGTGNEELFF
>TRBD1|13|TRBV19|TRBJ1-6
CAARRTGEGPLHF
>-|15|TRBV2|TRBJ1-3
CASSEDPGYGNTIYF
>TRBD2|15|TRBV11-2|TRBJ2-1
CASSLIAGGMNEQFF
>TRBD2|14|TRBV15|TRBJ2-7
CATSSTSGIYEQYF
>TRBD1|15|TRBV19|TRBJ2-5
CASSSGTGVLETQYF
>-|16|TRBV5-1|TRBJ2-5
CASSLALHRKQETQYF
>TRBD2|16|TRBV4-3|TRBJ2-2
CASSQLGLAVTGELFF
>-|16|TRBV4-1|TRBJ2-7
CASSQALKRSSYEQYF
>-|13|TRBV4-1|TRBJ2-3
CASSQRLADTQYF
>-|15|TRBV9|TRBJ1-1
CASSGGTLGNTEAFF